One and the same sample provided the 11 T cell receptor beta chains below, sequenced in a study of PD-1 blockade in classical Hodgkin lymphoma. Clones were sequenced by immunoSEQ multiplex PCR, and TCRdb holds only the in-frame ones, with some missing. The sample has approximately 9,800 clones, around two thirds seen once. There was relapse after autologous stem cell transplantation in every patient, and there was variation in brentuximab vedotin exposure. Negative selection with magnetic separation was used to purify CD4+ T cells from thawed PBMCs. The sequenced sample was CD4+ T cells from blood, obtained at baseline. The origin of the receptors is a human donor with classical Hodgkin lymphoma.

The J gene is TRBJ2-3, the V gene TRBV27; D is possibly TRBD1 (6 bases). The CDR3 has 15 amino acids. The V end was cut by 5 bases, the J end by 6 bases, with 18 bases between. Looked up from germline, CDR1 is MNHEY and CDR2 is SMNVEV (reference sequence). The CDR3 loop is CASSPMGHLVDTQYF. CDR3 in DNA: TGTGCCAGCAGTCCTATGGGACACTTGGTCGATACGCAGTATTTT.

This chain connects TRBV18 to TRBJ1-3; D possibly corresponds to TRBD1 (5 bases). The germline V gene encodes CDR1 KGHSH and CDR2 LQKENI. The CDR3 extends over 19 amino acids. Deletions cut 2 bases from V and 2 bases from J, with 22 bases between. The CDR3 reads CASSPAQGILNMPGNTIYF. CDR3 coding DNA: TGTGCCAGCTCACCAGCGCAGGGAATACTGAATATGCCTGGAAACACCATATATTTT.

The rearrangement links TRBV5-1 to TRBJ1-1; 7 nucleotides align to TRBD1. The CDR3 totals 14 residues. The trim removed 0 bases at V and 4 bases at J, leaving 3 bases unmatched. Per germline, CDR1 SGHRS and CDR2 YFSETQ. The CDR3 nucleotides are TGCGCCAGCAGCTTGGATGCAGGGGGCACTGAAGCTTTCTTT. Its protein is CASSLDAGGTEAFF. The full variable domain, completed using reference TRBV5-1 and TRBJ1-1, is KAGVTQTPRYLIKTRGQQVTLSCSPISGHRSVSWYQQTPGQGLQFLFEYFSETQRNKGNFPGRFSGRQFSNSRSEMNVSTLELGDSALYLCASSLDAGGTEAFFGQGTRLTVV.

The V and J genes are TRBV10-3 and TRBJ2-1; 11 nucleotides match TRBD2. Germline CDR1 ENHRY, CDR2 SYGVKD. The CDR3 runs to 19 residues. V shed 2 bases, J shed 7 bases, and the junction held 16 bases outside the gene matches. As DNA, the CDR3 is TGTGCCATCAGTGAGCGTCTAGCGGGAGGAGTTAATCGTGGGAATGAGCAGTTCTTC. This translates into CAISERLAGGVNRGNEQFF.

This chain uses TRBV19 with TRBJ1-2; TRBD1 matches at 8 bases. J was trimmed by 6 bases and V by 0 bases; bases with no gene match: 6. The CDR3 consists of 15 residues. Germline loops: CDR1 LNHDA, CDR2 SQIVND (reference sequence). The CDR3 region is CASSIDPDREDGYTF. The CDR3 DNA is TGTGCCAGTAGTATAGATCCGGACAGGGAAGATGGCTACACCTTC.

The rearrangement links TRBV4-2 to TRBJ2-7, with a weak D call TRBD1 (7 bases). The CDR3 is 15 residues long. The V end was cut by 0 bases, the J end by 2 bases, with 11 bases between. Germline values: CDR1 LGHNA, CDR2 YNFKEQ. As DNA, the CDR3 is TGTGCCAGCAGCCAAGACGCAGGGGGGCCCTACGAGCAGTACTTC. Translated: CASSQDAGGPYEQYF.

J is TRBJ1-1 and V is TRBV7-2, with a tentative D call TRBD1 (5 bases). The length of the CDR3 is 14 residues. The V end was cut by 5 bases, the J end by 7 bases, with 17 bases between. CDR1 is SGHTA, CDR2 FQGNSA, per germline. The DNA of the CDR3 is TGTGCCAGCAGCCTCCCCCCTGGGGCCCGTGAAGCTTTCTTT. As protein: CASSLPPGAREAFF.

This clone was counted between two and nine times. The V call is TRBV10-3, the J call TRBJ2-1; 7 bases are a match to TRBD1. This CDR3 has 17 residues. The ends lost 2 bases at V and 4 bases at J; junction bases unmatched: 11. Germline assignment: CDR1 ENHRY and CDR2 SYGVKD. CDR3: CAISEPQGENYYNEQFF. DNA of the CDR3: TGTGCCATCAGTGAGCCTCAGGGGGAGAATTATTACAATGAGCAGTTCTTC.

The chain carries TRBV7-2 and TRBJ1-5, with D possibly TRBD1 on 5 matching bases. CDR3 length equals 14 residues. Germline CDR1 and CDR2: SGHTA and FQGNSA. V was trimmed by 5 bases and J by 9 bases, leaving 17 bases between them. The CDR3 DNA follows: TGTGCCAGCAGCCCCCGTCGGGGCCGGGGGCCCCAGCATTTT. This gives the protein CASSPRRGRGPQHF.

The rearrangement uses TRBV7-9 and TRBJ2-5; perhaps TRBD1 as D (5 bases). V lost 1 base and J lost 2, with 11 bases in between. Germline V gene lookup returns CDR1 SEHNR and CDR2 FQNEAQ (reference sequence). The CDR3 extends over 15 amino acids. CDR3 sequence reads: CASSLVPRAQETQYF. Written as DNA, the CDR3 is TGTGCCAGCAGCTTAGTTCCCAGGGCGCAAGAGACCCAGTACTTC.

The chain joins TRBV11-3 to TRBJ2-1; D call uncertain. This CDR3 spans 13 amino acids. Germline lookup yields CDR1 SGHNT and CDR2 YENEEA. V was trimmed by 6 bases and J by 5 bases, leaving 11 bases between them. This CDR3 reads CASSPAKHNEQFF. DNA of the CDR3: TGTGCCAGCAGTCCAGCGAAACACAATGAGCAGTTCTTC.